The 17 T cell receptor beta chains below were found in one sample sequenced in a study of early T cells in non-severe SARS-CoV-2 infection. MiXCR was run by TCRdb on the 5' RACE reads, yielding one entry per CDR3 protein. The sample records some 76,000 distinct CDR3 sequences, 15% to 17% being singletons. The sample was whole blood. The receptors here all came from an adult who was a healthcare worker with PCR-confirmed SARS-CoV-2 infection or an uninfected control (not recorded which).

This clonotype occurred a few times. This rearrangement joins TRBV28 to TRBJ2-7; unclear D gene. Trimming removed 2 bases at V and 6 bases at J, with 2 bases between. The CDR3 has 10 amino acids. Germline V CDR1 and CDR2: MDHEN, SYDVKM. The CDR3 DNA is TGTGCCAGCAGTTTAAGCGAGCAGTACTTC. This sequence encodes CASSLSEQYF.

This clonotype was observed a handful of times. No conserved phenylalanine or tryptophan ends this CDR3, so it is likely a read error. The chain uses TRBV18 and TRBJ2-7; a weak D match, TRBD2 (6 bases). The CDR3 length is 14 residues. Germline values: CDR1 KGHSH, CDR2 LQKENI. Between the trimmed V and J ends, which lost 1 base and 4 bases, there was a span of 11 bases. CDR3 region: CASSPLGSLYEQYL. Here the CDR3 DNA reads TGTGCCAGCTCACCACTCGGGAGTCTATACGAGCAGTACCTC.

The rearrangement joins TRBV5-6 to TRBJ2-7; 7 bases align to TRBD1. In germline, CDR1 is SGHDT, CDR2 YYEEEE. The CDR3 extends over 15 amino acids. Trimming at V came to 5 bases and at J to 3 bases, leaving 11 bases not matched to a gene. CDR3 amino acids: CASSWGDRVLYEQYF. DNA of the CDR3: TGTGCCAGCAGTTGGGGCGACAGGGTACTCTACGAGCAGTACTTC.

The V gene is TRBV5-4, the J gene TRBJ2-1; 8 bases fit TRBD2. Trimming removed 5 bases from V and 5 bases from J; junction bases left unmatched: 9. Germline values: CDR1 SGHNT, CDR2 YYREEE (reference sequence). The CDR3 is made up of 15 amino acids. The CDR3 DNA sequence: TGTGCCAGCAGTCCAGCGGGGGCCCTACACAATGAGCAGTTCTTC. This encodes CASSPAGALHNEQFF. Complete variable domain (other parts from reference TRBV5-4 and TRBJ2-1): ETGVTQSPTHLIKTRGQQVTLRCSSQSGHNTVSWYQQALGQGPQFIFQYYREEENGRGNFPPRFSGLQFPNYSSELNVNALELDDSALYLCASSPAGALHNEQFFGPGTRLTVL.

A few counts support this clonotype. The CDR3 here is CASSAYYDGGAKTQYF. In nucleotides, the CDR3 is TGTGCCAGCAGTGCTTACTATGACGGGGGGGCGAAGACGCAGTATTTT. The chain is built from TRBV6-1 and TRBJ2-3, with TRBD2 matching 8 bases. CDR3 size: 16 residues. V lost 4 bases to trimming and J lost 9 bases; unmatched junction nucleotides: 15. Germline lookup yields CDR1 MNHNS and CDR2 SASEGT.

The chain has TRBV6-1 and TRBJ1-2, with D unresolved. CDR3 length: 11 amino acids. Trimming stripped 1 base from V and 13 bases from J, with 10 bases between. Per the germline V gene, CDR1 is MNHNS and CDR2 is SASEGT. Written as DNA, the CDR3 is TGTGCCAGCAGTGAAGGTCCGTTAAGCACCTTC. Its translation is CASSEGPLSTF.

The rearrangement links TRBV5-1 to TRBJ1-2; D is unresolved. This CDR3 is built from 14 residues. V was clipped by 5 bases and J by 0 bases, with 11 bases between them. The germline V gene encodes CDR1 SGHRS and CDR2 YFSETQ. CDR3 residues: CASSIQPTNYGYTF. In DNA form, the CDR3 reads TGCGCCAGCAGTATACAGCCCACTAACTATGGCTACACCTTC.

The J gene is TRBJ1-1, the V gene TRBV29-1; possible D gene TRBD1, 5 bases. Germline CDR1 SQVTM, CDR2 ANQGSEA. V was clipped by 6 bases and J by 7 bases, with 21 bases between them. The CDR3 is made up of 14 amino acids. The CDR3 DNA sequence: TGCAGCGTGGGTCTATGGGTGGGGGACGGTGAAGCTTTCTTT. As protein: CSVGLWVGDGEAFF.

This clonotype was counted only a few times. This chain connects TRBV24-1 to TRBJ2-6; D is ambiguous. V lost 2 bases, J lost 0 bases, and 10 bases lay in between. This CDR3 has 17 residues. Germline V gene data show CDR1 as KGHDR and CDR2 as SFDVKD. The CDR3 DNA reads as TGTGCCACCAGTGATTCCCTTGTCCCCTCTGGGGCCAACGTCCTGACTTTC. Translation gives CATSDSLVPSGANVLTF.

This clonotype was picked up a small number of times. The chain uses TRBV7-6 and TRBJ2-3; 12 nucleotides line up with TRBD2. Losses at the gene ends were 3 bases for V and 8 bases for J; bases not matched to a gene: 6. Germline loops: CDR1 SGHVS, CDR2 FNYEAQ. This CDR3 has 15 amino acids. The CDR3 DNA reads TGTGCCAGCAGCTTCCCTAGCGGGGGGGCCGGTACGCAGTATTTT. This translates into CASSFPSGGAGTQYF.

This clonotype was seen a single time. This chain joins TRBV9 and TRBJ2-1, with D tentatively TRBD2 (6 bases). This CDR3 contains 17 residues. V lost 0 bases, J lost 8 bases, and 21 bases lay in between. Germline-derived CDR1 and CDR2 are SGDLS and YYNGEE. CDR3 DNA sequence: TGTGCCAGCAGCGTAGAGGACTACCGGGGGATGGTCGATGAGCAGTTCTTC. Its protein is CASSVEDYRGMVDEQFF.

This clonotype was observed many times. The DNA is left out, because the CDR3 cannot be placed on it with certainty; the CDR3 is given as TCRdb lists it. The J gene is TRBJ2-3, the V gene TRBV28; no DNA check was done on the table's D call, TRBD1. With termini counted, the CDR3 has 16 amino acids. CDR1 is MDHEN, CDR2 SYDVKM, per germline. The CDR3 reads CASSSSGQGNADTQYF.

This clonotype was found many times. The chain combines TRBV3-1 with TRBJ2-2, with D possibly matching TRBD1 (6 bases). The CDR3 runs to 13 residues. Germline V lookup: CDR1 LGHDT, CDR2 YNNKEL (reference sequence). Trimming removed 4 bases at V and 5 bases at J, with 8 bases between. The CDR3 loop is CASSRQGTGELFF. The DNA for the CDR3 is TGTGCCAGCAGCCGGCAGGGGACCGGGGAGCTGTTTTTT.

This clonotype came up many times. The chain employs TRBV4-3 and TRBJ1-6, with 8 bases that match TRBD1. The CDR3 has 15 residues. With 1 base clipped from V and 8 bases from J, the junction kept 4 bases outside the gene matches. Germline CDR1 LGHNA, CDR2 YSLEER. DNA of the CDR3: TGCGCCAGCAGCCAAGGTCAACAGGGGGATTCACCCCTCCACTTT. Translating it yields CASSQGQQGDSPLHF.

The chain recombines TRBV12-3 or TRBV12-4 with TRBJ1-2; perhaps TRBD1 as D (5 bases). The CDR3 is made up of 12 amino acids. V lost 9 bases and J lost 6, with 14 bases in between. This CDR3 reads CASGPSGHGYTF. For the CDR3, the DNA is TGTGCCAGTGGACCCTCGGGGCATGGCTACACCTTC.

This clonotype was found a few times. V is TRBV29-1 and J is TRBJ1-2; 10 bases are a match to TRBD1. The CDR3 has 17 amino acids. V shed 7 bases and J 1 base; nucleotides not matched to a gene: 15. From germline, CDR1 is SQVTM and CDR2 ANQGSEA. This CDR3 is CSAEGRQGAFGNYGYTF. The CDR3 DNA reads TGCAGCGCCGAGGGTAGACAGGGGGCGTTTGGTAACTATGGCTACACCTTC.

A note on this clonotype: A read error may produce the germline difference seen at one junction end. The CDR3 region has the DNA TGTGCCAGCAGCAGAGTAGCCACAGGGCTTAGCGATCAGCCCCAGCATTTT. This codes for CASSRVATGLSDQPQHF. The genes are TRBV7-9 and TRBJ1-5; D possibly corresponds to TRBD1 (6 bases). The CDR3 has 17 amino acids. Germline loops: CDR1 SEHNR, CDR2 FQNEAQ (reference sequence).